This is a list of T cell receptor beta chains from one sample in a study of CD8+ T cells in alopecia areata. Sequencing was performed with immunoSEQ multiplex PCR; in TCRdb, only in-frame clones are kept and a portion is missing. The data contain more than 110,000 clones, roughly 82% of them singletons. The input for sequencing was CD8+ T cells sorted from blood, taken at week 4, from a patient treated with tofacitinib. The receptors shown here come from a human donor with alopecia areata. Both conserved end residues are part of each CDR3. D genes are given only for firm matches. Clone size is not always given. Where it is, it says once, few, many or a class for expanded clones.

v_gene	j_gene	d_gene	abundance	CDR3nt	CDR3aa
TRBV14	TRBJ2-1	TRBD2	NA	TGTGCCAGCAGCCTAAGCGGGGGAAATGAGCAGTTCTTC	CASSLSGGNEQFF
TRBV27	TRBJ2-5	NA	NA	TGTGCCAGCAGGGGGAACCCCGCGATCCAAGAGACCCAGTACTTC	CASRGNPAIQETQYF
TRBV10-3	TRBJ2-7	NA	NA	TGTGCCATCAGTGGGTACCGGTACGAGCAGTACTTC	CAISGYRYEQYF
TRBV6-5	TRBJ1-5	NA	once	TGTGCCAGTAAACAGGATCTAAGGAATCAGCCCCAGCATTTT	CASKQDLRNQPQHF
TRBV27	TRBJ2-5	NA	NA	TGTGCCAGCAGCCTCTTCGGGGGGCGCATAGAGACCCAGTACTTC	CASSLFGGRIETQYF
TRBV7-8	TRBJ1-4	NA	NA	TGTGCCAGCAGCTTGAGGGGGTTTGCAACTAATGAAAAACTGTTTTTT	CASSLRGFATNEKLFF
TRBV6-5	TRBJ2-3	NA	NA	TGTGCCAGCAGTTACTCGCGGTCGCAGTATTTT	CASSYSRSQYF
TRBV7-6	TRBJ1-5	NA	NA	TGTGCCAGCAGCTCCCAACTGGCAGGGACGAATAGCAATCAGCCCCAGCATTTT	CASSSQLAGTNSNQPQHF
TRBV5-1	TRBJ2-3	NA	NA	TGCGCCAGCAGCTTGTTGGCGAGTCCGGATACGCAGTATTTT	CASSLLASPDTQYF
TRBV29-1	TRBJ2-7	TRBD2	NA	TGCAGCGTTGAAGCCCGCGGGGGTAGCTACGAGCAGTACTTC	CSVEARGGSYEQYF